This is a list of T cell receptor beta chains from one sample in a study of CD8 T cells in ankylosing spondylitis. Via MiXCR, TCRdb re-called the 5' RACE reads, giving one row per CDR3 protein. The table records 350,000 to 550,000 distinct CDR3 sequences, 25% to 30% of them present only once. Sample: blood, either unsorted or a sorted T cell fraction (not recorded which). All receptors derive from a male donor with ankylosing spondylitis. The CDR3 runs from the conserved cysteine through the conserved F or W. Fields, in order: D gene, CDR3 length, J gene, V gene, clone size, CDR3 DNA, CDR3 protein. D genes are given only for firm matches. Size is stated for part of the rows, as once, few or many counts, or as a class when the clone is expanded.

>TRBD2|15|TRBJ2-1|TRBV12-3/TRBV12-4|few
TGTGCCAGCAGACTAGCGGGAGGGCGGTGGAATGAGCAGTTCTTC
CASRLAGGRWNEQFF
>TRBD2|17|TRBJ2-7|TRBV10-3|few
TGTGCCATCAGTGAGACTAGCGGGAGGGAGAGCTCCTACGAGCAGTACTTC
CAISETSGRESSYEQYF
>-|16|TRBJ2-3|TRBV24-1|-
TGTGCCACCAGTGATCCGCTAGGGGTTAGCACAGATACGCAGTATTTT
CATSDPLGVSTDTQYF
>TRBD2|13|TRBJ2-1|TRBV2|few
TGTGCCAAAGGGACTAGCGGGAAGAATGAGCAGTTCTTC
CAKGTSGKNEQFF
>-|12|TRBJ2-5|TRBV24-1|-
TGTGCCACCAGCACAGACCACGAGACCCAGTACTTC
CATSTDHETQYF
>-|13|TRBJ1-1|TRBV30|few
TGTGCCTGGAGTCCACAGGTGGACACTGAAGCTTTCTTT
CAWSPQVDTEAFF
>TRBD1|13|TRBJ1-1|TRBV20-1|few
TGCAGTGCTAGAAGGCCGGGACAGGGTGAAGCTTTCTTT
CSARRPGQGEAFF
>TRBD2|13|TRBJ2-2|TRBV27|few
TGTGCCAGCAGGATCGGGAGGACCGGGGAGCTGTTTTTT
CASRIGRTGELFF
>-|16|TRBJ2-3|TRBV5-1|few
TGCGCCAGCAGCTTGGCCTCGTCTAGCGTAACAGATACGCAGTATTTT
CASSLASSSVTDTQYF
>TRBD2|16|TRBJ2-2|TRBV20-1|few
TGCAGTGCTAGAGATAGCGGGAAAAAGAACACCGGGGAGCTGTTTTTT
CSARDSGKKNTGELFF
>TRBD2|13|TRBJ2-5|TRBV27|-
TGTGCCAGCAGTACGAGCGGGAGGGAGACCCAGTACTTC
CASSTSGRETQYF
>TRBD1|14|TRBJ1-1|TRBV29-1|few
TGCAGCGTTGCCACAGGGGGCGGAGGTACTGAAGCTTTCTTT
CSVATGGGGTEAFF
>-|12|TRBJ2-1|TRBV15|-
TGTGCCACCAGCAGAGTAGGGGGTGAGCAGTTCTTC
CATSRVGGEQFF
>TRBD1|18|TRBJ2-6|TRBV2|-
TGTGCCAGCAGTGGACCCCCGGACAGGGTCTCTGGGGCCAACGTCCTGACTTTC
CASSGPPDRVSGANVLTF
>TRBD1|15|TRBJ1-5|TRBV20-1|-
TGCAGTGCCTCGGGTGGGGCAGGGGGTAATCAGCCCCAGCATTTT
CSASGGAGGNQPQHF
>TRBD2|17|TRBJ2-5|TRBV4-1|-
TGCGCCAGCAGCCAGCCGCCGGGACTAGCGGTACAAGAGACCCAGTACTTC
CASSQPPGLAVQETQYF
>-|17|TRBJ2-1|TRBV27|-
TGTGCCAGCAGGCCATTACGTGGGGCGGGTTCCTACAATGAGCAGTTCTTC
CASRPLRGAGSYNEQFF
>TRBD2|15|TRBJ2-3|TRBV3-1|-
TGTGCCAGCAGCCGACAAGCGGGGGGGTGGGATACGCAGTATTTT
CASSRQAGGWDTQYF
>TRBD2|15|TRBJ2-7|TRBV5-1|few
TGCGCCAGCAGCTTGGTTGCTAGCGGAAACTACGAGCAGTACTTC
CASSLVASGNYEQYF
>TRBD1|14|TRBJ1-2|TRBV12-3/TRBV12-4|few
TGTGCCAGTGAAAACGGACAGGAGCTCTATGGCTACACCTTC
CASENGQELYGYTF
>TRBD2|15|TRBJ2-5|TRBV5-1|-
TGCGCCAGCAGCGGGGGGACTAGCGGTCAAGAGACCCAGTACTTC
CASSGGTSGQETQYF
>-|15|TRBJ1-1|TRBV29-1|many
TGCAGCGTTGAAGGGGTCCAGGGGAAAAACACTGAAGCTTTCTTT
CSVEGVQGKNTEAFF
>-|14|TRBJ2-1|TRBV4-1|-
TGCGCCAGCAGCCAAGATCCAACGGACAATGAGCAGTTCTTC
CASSQDPTDNEQFF